This TCR beta chain was identified during a study of shared clonotypes between healthy human individuals (dated by TCRdb to about 2020). Regarding the research as a whole: Two women and a few men aged 18 to 49 years were included in the cohort. For each donor, CD4 naive and CD4 memory were each given three plates, CD8 naive was given two plates, and CD8 memory was given one plate. Blood TCR repertoires of roughly 5 healthy adults were deeply sequenced to estimate repertoire size and the extent of clonotype sharing between individuals. Libraries were prepared and TCR repertoires were sequenced by different laboratories using diverse techniques, in order to increase sequencing depth and limit assay-specific biases. Each donor's leukapheresis produced roughly between roughly 0.9 and 8.9 billion PBMCs. The full study reports these points: Rarefaction of sorted-subset datasets indicated incomplete sequencing despite the large sequencing depth. Naive subsets generally had larger estimated clonotype richness than memory subsets did. Based on pairwise subsampling, the degree of clonotype sharing among donors was expected to be affected by sequencing depth. The small number of donors limited the genetic and exposure-history diversity represented. Only blood was sampled, and tissue TCR repertoires likely differ from those in blood. Higher generation probabilities were observed for clonotypes shared by all four sorted-subset donors than for non-shared clonotypes. Across a few donors, roughly 5% of naive CD4, roughly 3.5% of naive CD8, 2.3% of memory CD4, and approximately 0.4% of memory CD8 clonotypes were shared.

Comment on this clone: Its antigen is still unknown. Base qualities are not at hand, and no much larger clone is one base apart.

The donors were healthy, HIV-negative adults with no recently reported acute infections or vaccinations. Every donor was a Caucasian adult residing in Nashville, Tennessee, USA. Magnetic negative selection was used to enrich CD4+ T cells, after which naive cells were positively selected on CD45RA and the negative fraction became the memory subset. Blood was obtained by leukapheresis, after which PBMCs were separated by Ficoll-Histopaque density gradient centrifugation and cryopreserved in liquid nitrogen vapor phase. Analytical flow cytometry was used to check the purity and quantity of each magnetically sorted T cell population. From each sorted fraction, genomic DNA was isolated and quantified by UV absorbance on a Nanodrop 2000c. Using the deep immunoSEQ assay, multiplex PCR amplified TCR CDR3 regions from genomic DNA. Extracted genomic DNA from each cell subset was spread evenly across all wells of several immunoSEQ 96-well plates, with each plate serving as a replicate. For sorted subsets, about 200 ng genomic DNA, equal to some 30,000 T cell genomes, was loaded into each replicate PCR. Purified libraries were measured with a Qubit 3.0 fluorometer, size-checked on a Bioanalyzer 2100, and measured again with the KAPA Library Quantification kit. Each immunoSEQ 96-well plate was sequenced on its own single-read 150-cycle Illumina NextSeq 550 flow cell. As for the original processing: Because the immunoSEQ output included only junctional sequences and no quality scores, the filtering could not be the same as the filtering used for full-length reads. Sequences were annotated with PyIR, a Python wrapper for IgBLAST v1.9, and V/J genes and CDR3 were assigned using IMGT germline references. Reads were removed for weak V/J assignments (E-value above 1e-6), missing CDR3, stop codons, out-of-frame junctions, or ambiguous translated residues. V3J clonotypes were defined by identical inferred V gene, J gene, and CDR3 amino acid sequence. To compute the percentage overlap between repertoires, the number of shared unique clonotypes was divided by the size of the smaller repertoire. RTK rarefaction, the Chao1 estimator, and Recon v2.1 estimates of unobserved clonotypes were used to assess repertoire richness. Generation probabilities for all TCRbeta clonotypes obtained by the gDNA method from a few donors were computed using OLGA. TCRdb mirrors the immuneACCESS table, restricted to in-frame sequences. Some clones are absent from its copies; in checked studies, under half trace to an unresolved V gene, and the reason for the others is unknown. D and trimming were read from the DNA, whereas the V and J calls and clone size are those reported in that table. Here the sample has 1,500,000 or so clones; 95% to 97% occur a single time. Of the sample, approximately 1.1% falls within the top ten clones.

Including cysteine and phenylalanine, the CDR3 has 15 amino acids. Just CDR3 DNA is preserved here, 45 bases in frame from base 1. The junction carries 10 bases between V and J, which are trimmed by 2 bases and 3 bases respectively. Via the germline V gene, CDR1 is KGHSH and CDR2 LQKENI. The sample was naive CD4+ T cells sorted from blood. The cell subset or site label of this sample denotes: CD45RA+ positively selected. The clonotype comes from a young man in good health. The chain links TRBV18 with TRBJ2-2; TRBD1 is a possible D gene, resting on 6 matching bases. The sequenced DNA: TGTGCCAGCTCACCAAGGACAGCCTACACCGGGGAGCTGTTTTTT. Its amino acids are CASSPRTAYTGELFF.